This T cell receptor beta chain was sequenced for a study of blood T cell repertoires in COVID-19. Generated by immunoSEQ multiplex PCR, the TCRdb table keeps only in-frame clones and is missing some. The repertoire consists of 70,000 to 95,000 clones, with approximately 80% occurring once and the leading ten covering 12%. In this sample, this clone turned up a few times. CDR1 and CDR2 (germline): MGHRA, YSYEKL. After removal of 5 bases from V and 4 bases from J, the junction contained 1 base not matched to a gene. The CDR3 length is 14 residues. The receptor was derived from a woman in her 70s with active or convalescent COVID-19. The sequenced sample consisted of peripheral blood. This chain connects TRBV4-1 to TRBJ2-7; 14 nucleotides line up with TRBD2. The DNA of the CDR3 is TGCGCCAGCAGCGGACTAGCGGGGGGTTACGAGCAGTACTTC. This gives the protein CASSGLAGGYEQYF.